This T cell receptor beta chain was recorded in a study of blood T cell repertoires in COVID-19 (dated by TCRdb to 2020 to 2021). Notes on the research overall: Collaborator samples came from the United States, Italy and Spain and covered acute and convalescent phases of COVID-19. The repertoires were made available in a free public database intended to serve as a resource for research on the immune response to SARS-CoV-2. The material from the prospective study consisted of cDNA or gDNA derived from T cells, B-cell-depleted T cells, or PBMCs. Samples were obtained from the ongoing ImmuneRACE study (first 160 participants) and from about 1,300 subjects provided by 6 global collaborators. The sample metadata nearly always contained a de-identified subject ID, COVID-19 status, age in years and sex. HLA class I and class II types, where available, came from metadata supplied by the sample provider rather than from assay-based typing. Deeply sampled blood TCRbeta repertoires from subjects exposed to, actively infected with, or recovered from COVID-19 were included in the dataset.

Spanning cysteine to phenylalanine, the CDR3 consists of 9 amino acids. Just the 27-base CDR3 DNA is kept, in frame starting at base 1. The germline V gene supplies CDR1 SNHLY and CDR2 FYNNEI. The research as a whole found: The quantity of clinical and demographic metadata differed by source and by participant and was supplied without curation.

A note on this clone: The target of this receptor is not known. No base qualities exist here, and no much larger clone lies one base off it.

TCRbeta CDR3 regions were amplified from genomic DNA using the immunoSEQ Assay, a bias-controlled multiplex PCR. The authors processed their data as follows. Nucleated cell counts per sample were estimated from amplification of reference gene primers within the assay. Sequence reads were collapsed and filtered to measure the absolute abundance of every unique TCRbeta CDR3 rearrangement. For each sample, productive Simpson clonality was calculated as the square root of Simpson's diversity index across productive rearrangements. TCRdb provides this immuneACCESS table in a form limited to in-frame rearrangements. Some clones are lacking; in checked studies, under half of them reflect an unresolved V gene, and why the rest are absent is not known. The D gene and trimming were derived from the DNA, and the V and J assignments and clone size from that table. For this sample the table gives 110,000 or so clones, of which 80% to 90% were detected only once. 3.4% of the sample rests with the top ten.

Each collaborating institution followed its own protocols to collect whole blood in K2EDTA tubes. For TCRbeta analysis, collaborators shipped samples as frozen whole blood, isolated PBMCs, or DNA extracted from either of those sample types. The source material was peripheral blood. The sequence joins TRBV2 to TRBJ1-1; no confident D gene assignment can be made. The source of this sequence is a middle-aged man with acute or convalescent COVID-19. The sequenced DNA is TGTGCTTCGGGCACTGAAGCTTTCTTT. Its product reads: CASGTEAFF.